Presented here are 17 T cell receptor beta chains from one specimen sequenced in a study of T cells in Graves' hyperthyroidism and ophthalmopathy. RNA transcripts gave rise to amplified TCR beta CDR3 regions. Carried out on the TCR CDR3, a first-round RT-PCR used the HTBI primer set. One entry per CDR3 protein results from TCRdb running MiXCR on the multiplex PCR reads. The sample lists some 600,000 distinct CDR3 sequences, approximately 14% occurring once. Sequencing was done on a sample of blood. These receptors all stem from a woman aged 25 to 39 with Graves' hyperthyroidism that later progressed to Graves' ophthalmopathy.

Turning to this clonotype: A much larger clone sits a single nucleotide away, making a read error possible. The chain has TRBV30 and TRBJ2-7, with D tentatively TRBD2 (5 bases). This CDR3 comprises 10 residues. Germline loops: CDR1 GTSNPN, CDR2 SVGIG (reference sequence). The chain's CDR3 is CAWSGSEHYF. CDR3 bases: TGTGCCTGGAGTGGTAGCGAGCACTACTTC.

The chain employs TRBV5-1 and TRBJ1-2; perhaps TRBD1 as D (6 bases). CDR3 length equals 14 residues. Looked up from germline, CDR1 is SGHRS and CDR2 is YFSETQ. Trimming removed 5 bases at V and 3 bases at J, with 14 bases between. The chain's CDR3 is CASRLTTGDYGYTF. CDR3 sequence (DNA): TGCGCCAGCAGGCTAACGACAGGTGACTATGGCTACACCTTC.

This clonotype was counted a few times. This sequence joins TRBV5-1 and TRBJ2-5; 7 bases are shared with TRBD1. Germline CDR1 and CDR2: SGHRS and YFSETQ. Trimming at V came to 4 bases and at J to 1 base, leaving 7 bases not matched to a gene. This CDR3 spans 15 amino acids. The CDR3 is CASSEIDRVQETQYF. The CDR3 coding sequence is TGCGCCAGCAGCGAAATCGACAGGGTCCAAGAGACCCAGTACTTC. The variable domain in full, completed from reference TRBV5-1 and TRBJ2-5, reads KAGVTQTPRYLIKTRGQQVTLSCSPISGHRSVSWYQQTPGQGLQFLFEYFSETQRNKGNFPGRFSGRQFSNSRSEMNVSTLELGDSALYLCASSEIDRVQETQYFGPGTRLLVL.

J is TRBJ1-3 and V is TRBV7-6; 8 bases match TRBD1. Germline lookup yields CDR1 SGHVS and CDR2 FNYEAQ. The CDR3 length is 17 residues. The V segment lost 1 base and the J segment 1 base; nucleotides outside the gene matches: 6. CDR3 region: CASSLGGQGASGNTIYF. The CDR3 DNA is TGTGCCAGCAGCTTAGGCGGACAGGGAGCATCTGGAAACACCATATATTTT. The full variable domain, rest sourced from reference TRBV7-6 and TRBJ1-3, is GAGVSQSPRYKVTKRGQDVALRCDPISGHVSLYWYRQALGQGPEFLTYFNYEAQQDKSGLPNDRFSAERPEGSISTLTIQRTEQRDSAMYRCASSLGGQGASGNTIYFGEGSWLTVV.

This clonotype showed up just a few times. The chain employs TRBV18 and TRBJ2-1; 13 nucleotides agree with TRBD2. CDR1 is KGHSH and CDR2 is LQKENI in the germline V gene. The CDR3 loop spans 17 amino acids. V trimming: 1 base; J trimming: 2 bases; junction bases outside the gene matches: 2. CDR3 coding DNA: TGTGCCAGCTCACCACGGACTAGCGGGAGTACCTACAATGAGCAGTTCTTC. As protein: CASSPRTSGSTYNEQFF.

The chain employs TRBV9 and TRBJ2-7; D may be TRBD2 (5 bases). The CDR3 loop spans 15 amino acids. Germline assignment: CDR1 SGDLS and CDR2 YYNGEE. V lost 2 bases and J 2 bases, leaving 14 bases between the germline ends. The CDR3 coding sequence is TGTGCCAGCAGCGTTTGGGAGTTCGCCCCCTACGAGCAGTACTTC. Its translation: CASSVWEFAPYEQYF. Full variable domain (missing parts from reference TRBV9 and TRBJ2-7): DSGVTQTPKHLITATGQRVTLRCSPRSGDLSVYWYQQSLDQGLQFLIQYYNGEERAKGNILERFSAQQFPDLHSELNLSSLELGDSALYFCASSVWEFAPYEQYFGPGTRLTVT.

This clonotype was counted many times. Here the CDR3 reads CASSADTGAGDQPQHF. CDR3 DNA: TGTGCCAGCAGTGCGGACACCGGGGCAGGGGATCAGCCCCAGCATTTT. This chain links TRBV2 with TRBJ1-5, with TRBD1 as a possible D gene (6 bases). The CDR3 consists of 16 residues. CDR1 is SNHLY and CDR2 is FYNNEI in the germline V gene. With 4 bases removed from V and 5 bases from J, the gap between germline ends came to 18 bases. The full variable domain, its missing parts supplied by reference TRBV2 and TRBJ1-5, is EPEVTQTPSHQVTQMGQEVILRCVPISNHLYFYWYRQILGQKVEFLVSFYNNEISEKSEIFDDQFSVERPDGSNFTLKIRSTKLEDSAMYFCASSADTGAGDQPQHFGDGTRLSIL.

At least ten counts were recorded for this clonotype. The chain links TRBV20-1 to TRBJ2-7; 9 nucleotides line up with TRBD2. CDR3 length equals 14 residues. Germline V gives CDR1 DFQATT, CDR2 SNEGSKA (reference sequence). V lost 2 bases and J lost 2; bases outside the gene matches: 4. The CDR3 spells CSARLAGIPYEQYF. For the CDR3, the DNA is TGCAGTGCTAGACTAGCGGGGATCCCCTACGAGCAGTACTTC.

In its sample, this clonotype was seen a few times. This chain uses TRBV6-1 with TRBJ1-5; D unresolved. Deletions cut 4 bases from V and 1 base from J, with 11 bases between. Germline values: CDR1 MNHNS, CDR2 SASEGT. There are 15 residues in the CDR3. The CDR3 nucleotides read TGTGCCAGCAGTGTTCTGGATCCGAGCAATCAGCCCCAGCATTTT. As protein: CASSVLDPSNQPQHF.

This clonotype was counted at least ten times. The chain carries TRBV29-1 and TRBJ1-3, with D hard to call. Trimming pared 6 bases from V and 3 bases from J, leaving 6 bases between. The germline V gene has CDR1 SQVTM and CDR2 ANQGSEA. The CDR3 extends over 11 amino acids. CDR3 DNA: TGCAGCGTCGCCCTTGGAAACACCATATATTTT. Its protein product is CSVALGNTIYF.

This clonotype was detected many times. The rearrangement uses TRBV2 and TRBJ1-6; D unclear. This CDR3 has 16 amino acids. Trimming shortened V by 7 bases and J by 0 bases, and 13 bases separated the two germline ends. Germline V gene sequence: CDR1 SNHLY, CDR2 FYNNEI. In DNA form, the CDR3 reads TGTGCCAGCATGCCACTTCTGAGCTCCTATAATTCACCCCTCCACTTT. This codes for CASMPLLSSYNSPLHF.

This clonotype was counted many times. The CDR3 region has the DNA TGTGCCAGCAGTGACTGGACAGTTTATAGCAATCAGCCCCAGCATTTT. Its protein is CASSDWTVYSNQPQHF. The rearrangement uses TRBV2 and TRBJ1-5; tentatively, D is TRBD1 (6 bases). With 3 bases removed from V and 0 bases from J, the gap between germline ends came to 12 bases. Germline V gene sequence: CDR1 SNHLY, CDR2 FYNNEI. This CDR3 has 16 amino acids.

The V gene is TRBV6-1, the J gene TRBJ2-2; 14 positions agree with TRBD2. Germline values: CDR1 MNHNS, CDR2 SASEGT. The CDR3 sequence is 18 residues long. J gave up 7 bases and V 8 bases, and 15 bases lay outside the gene matches. CDR3 bases: TGTGCCAGCCGCACCGTTGGACTAGCGGGAGGAGAAGGCGGGGAGCTGTTTTTT. It translates to CASRTVGLAGGEGGELFF.

This chain links TRBV10-1 with TRBJ2-7; perhaps TRBD1 as D (6 bases). Germline V gene sequence: CDR1 WNHNN, CDR2 SYGVQD (reference sequence). There are 11 residues in the CDR3. Trimming stripped 9 bases from V and 3 bases from J, with 9 bases between. CDR3 DNA sequence: TGCGCCAGTAGACAGGTCTACGAGCAGTACTTC. Protein product: CASRQVYEQYF.

At least ten counts were recorded for this clonotype. V gene TRBV19 combines with J gene TRBJ1-5; 9 bases map to TRBD1. Germline-derived CDR1 and CDR2 are LNHDA and SQIVND (reference sequence). The CDR3 is 17 amino acids. V dropped 3 bases and J dropped 3; count of bases not matched to a gene: 9. The CDR3 spells CASSISRGTGNNQPQHF. The CDR3 DNA is TGTGCCAGTAGTATCTCTAGGGGGACAGGGAACAATCAGCCCCAGCATTTT.

This rearrangement joins TRBV7-3 to TRBJ2-1; a possible D gene is TRBD2 (6 bases). Germline-derived CDR1 and CDR2 are SGHTA and FQGTGA. CDR3 size: 15 residues. The V gene lost 1 base and the J gene lost 0 bases, with 7 bases spanning the gap. For the CDR3, the DNA is TGTGCCAGCAGCTTAATGGGGGGCTCCTACAATGAGCAGTTCTTC. Protein sequence: CASSLMGGSYNEQFF.

This clonotype showed up many times. J is TRBJ2-1 and V is TRBV28; D gene unclear. Deletions cut 2 bases from V and 4 bases from J, with 3 bases between. Germline values: CDR1 MDHEN, CDR2 SYDVKM. There are 12 residues in the CDR3. The CDR3 DNA follows: TGTGCCAGCAGTTTACGATACAATGAGCAGTTCTTC. It codes for CASSLRYNEQFF.